These T cell receptor beta chains were read from a single sample in a study of early T cells in non-severe SARS-CoV-2 infection. MiXCR was run by TCRdb on the 5' RACE reads, yielding one entry per CDR3 protein. The sample lists 75,000 or so distinct CDR3 sequences, around 15% occurring once. Source material: whole blood. These receptors were obtained from an adult who was a healthcare worker with PCR-confirmed SARS-CoV-2 infection or an uninfected control (not recorded which). Each CDR3 is given with its conserved first and last residue.

j_gene,v_gene,CDR3aa
TRBJ2-1,TRBV7-9,CASSLQGANDNEQFF
TRBJ1-5,TRBV6-4,CASSDSIMPFGPQHF
TRBJ1-5,TRBV5-5,CASSPIPAGTAVNQPQHF
TRBJ1-2,TRBV20-1,CSARDYGKANYGYTF
TRBJ2-7,TRBV5-1,CASSSGATGYEQYF
TRBJ2-3,TRBV6-5,CASSKLAGNTDTQYF
TRBJ2-5,TRBV28,CASRSWGQPKETQYF
TRBJ2-1,TRBV11-2,CASSLRVAGFYNEQFF
TRBJ2-1,TRBV20-1,CSARGSGGNEQFF
TRBJ1-5,TRBV28,CASRLSNQPQHF